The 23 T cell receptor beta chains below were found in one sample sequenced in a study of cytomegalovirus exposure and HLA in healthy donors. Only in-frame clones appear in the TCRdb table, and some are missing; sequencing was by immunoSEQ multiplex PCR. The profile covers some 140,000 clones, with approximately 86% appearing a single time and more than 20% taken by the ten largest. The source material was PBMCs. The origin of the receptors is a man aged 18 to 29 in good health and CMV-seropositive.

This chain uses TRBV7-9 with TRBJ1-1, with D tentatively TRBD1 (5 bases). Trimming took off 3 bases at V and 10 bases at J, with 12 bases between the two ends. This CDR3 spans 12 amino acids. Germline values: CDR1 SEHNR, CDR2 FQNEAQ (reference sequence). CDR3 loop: CASSFNGRGAFF. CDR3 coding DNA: TGTGCCAGCAGCTTTAACGGGAGGGGAGCTTTCTTT.

The CDR3 is CASSSYSGSGNEQFF. In DNA form, the CDR3 reads TGTGCCAGCAGCTCCTATAGCGGGAGTGGTAATGAGCAGTTCTTC. The rearrangement uses TRBV7-2 and TRBJ2-1, with 9 bases matching TRBD2. V lost 4 bases, J lost 7 bases, and 8 bases stayed unmatched. Germline V gives CDR1 SGHTA, CDR2 FQGNSA. CDR3 length: 15 amino acids.

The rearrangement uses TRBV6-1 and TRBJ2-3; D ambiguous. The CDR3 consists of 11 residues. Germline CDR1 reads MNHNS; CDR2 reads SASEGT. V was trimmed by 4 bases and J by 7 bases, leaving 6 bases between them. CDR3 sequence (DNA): TGTGCCAGCAGTGGAGTAAATACGCAGTATTTT. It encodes CASSGVNTQYF.

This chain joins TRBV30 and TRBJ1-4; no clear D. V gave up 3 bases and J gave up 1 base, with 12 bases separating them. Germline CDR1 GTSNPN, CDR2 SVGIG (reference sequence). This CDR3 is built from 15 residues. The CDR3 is CAWRGPSLTNEKLFF. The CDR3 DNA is TGTGCCTGGAGGGGCCCCTCCCTAACTAATGAAAAACTGTTTTTT.

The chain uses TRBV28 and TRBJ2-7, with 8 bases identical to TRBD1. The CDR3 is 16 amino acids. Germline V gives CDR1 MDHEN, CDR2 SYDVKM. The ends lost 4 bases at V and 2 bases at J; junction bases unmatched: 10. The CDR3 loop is CASSSGSGGQPYEQYF. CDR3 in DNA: TGTGCCAGCAGTTCTGGGTCAGGGGGCCAACCCTACGAGCAGTACTTC. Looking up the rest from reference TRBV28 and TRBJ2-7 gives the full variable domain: DVKVTQSSRYLVKRTGEKVFLECVQDMDHENMFWYRQDPGLGLRLIYFSYDVKMKEKGDIPEGYSVSREKKERFSLILESASTNQTSMYLCASSSGSGGQPYEQYFGPGTRLTVT.

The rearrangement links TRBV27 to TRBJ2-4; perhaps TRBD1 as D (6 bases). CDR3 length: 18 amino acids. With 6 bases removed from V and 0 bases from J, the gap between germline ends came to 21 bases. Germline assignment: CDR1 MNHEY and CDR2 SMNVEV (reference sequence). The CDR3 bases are TGTGCCAGCAGCCCCTTCACCACAGGGAGTTTAGCCAAAAACATTCAGTACTTC. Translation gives CASSPFTTGSLAKNIQYF.

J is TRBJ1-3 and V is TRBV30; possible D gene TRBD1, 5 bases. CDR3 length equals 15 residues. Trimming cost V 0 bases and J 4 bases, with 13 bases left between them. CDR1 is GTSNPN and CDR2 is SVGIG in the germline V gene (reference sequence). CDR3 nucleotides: TGTGCCTGGAGTGTAGCAGGGAAACTAGGAAACACCATATATTTT. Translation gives CAWSVAGKLGNTIYF. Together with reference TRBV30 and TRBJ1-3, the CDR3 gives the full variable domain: SQTIHQWPATLVQPVGSPLSLECTVEGTSNPNLYWYRQAAGRGLQLLFYSVGIGQISSEVPQNLSASRPQDRQFILSSKKLLLSDSGFYLCAWSVAGKLGNTIYFGEGSWLTVV.

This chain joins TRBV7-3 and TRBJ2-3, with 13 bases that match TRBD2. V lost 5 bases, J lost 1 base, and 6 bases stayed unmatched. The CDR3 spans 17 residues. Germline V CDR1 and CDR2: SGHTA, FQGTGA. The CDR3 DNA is TGTGCCAGCAGCCCCACCGGGACTAGCGGGGGCACAGATACGCAGTATTTT. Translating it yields CASSPTGTSGGTDTQYF.

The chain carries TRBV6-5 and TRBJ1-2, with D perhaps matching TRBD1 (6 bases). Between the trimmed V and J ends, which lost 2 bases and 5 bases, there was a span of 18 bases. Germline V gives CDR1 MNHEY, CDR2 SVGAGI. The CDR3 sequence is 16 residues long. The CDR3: CASSYDHLGQLYGYTF. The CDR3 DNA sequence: TGTGCCAGCAGTTACGACCACCTAGGACAGCTATATGGCTACACCTTC.

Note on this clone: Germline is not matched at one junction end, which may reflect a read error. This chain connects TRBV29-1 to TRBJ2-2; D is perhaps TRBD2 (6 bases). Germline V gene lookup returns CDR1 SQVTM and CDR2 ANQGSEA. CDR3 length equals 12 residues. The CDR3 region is CSVEGGAGELFF. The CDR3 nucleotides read TGCAGCGTGGAAGGCGGGGCCGGGGAGCTGTTTTTT.

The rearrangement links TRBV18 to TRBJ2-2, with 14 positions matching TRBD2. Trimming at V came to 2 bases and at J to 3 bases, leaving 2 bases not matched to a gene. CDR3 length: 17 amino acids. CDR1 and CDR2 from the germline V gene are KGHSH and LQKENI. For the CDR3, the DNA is TGTGCCAGCTCACCAAAGGGACTAGCGGGGGACACCGGGGAGCTGTTTTTT. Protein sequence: CASSPKGLAGDTGELFF.

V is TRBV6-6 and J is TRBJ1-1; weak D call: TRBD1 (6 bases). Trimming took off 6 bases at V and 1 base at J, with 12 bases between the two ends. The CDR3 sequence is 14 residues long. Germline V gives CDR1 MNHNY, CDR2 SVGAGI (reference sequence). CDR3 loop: CASSSRGGNTEAFF. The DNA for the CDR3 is TGTGCCAGCAGCTCTAGAGGGGGGAACACTGAAGCTTTCTTT.

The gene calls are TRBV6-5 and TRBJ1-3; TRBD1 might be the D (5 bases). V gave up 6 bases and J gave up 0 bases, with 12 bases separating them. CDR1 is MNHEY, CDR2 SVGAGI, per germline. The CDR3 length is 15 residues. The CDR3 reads CASSRSGDSGNTIYF. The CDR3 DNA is TGTGCCAGCAGCCGCTCGGGGGACTCTGGAAACACCATATATTTT.

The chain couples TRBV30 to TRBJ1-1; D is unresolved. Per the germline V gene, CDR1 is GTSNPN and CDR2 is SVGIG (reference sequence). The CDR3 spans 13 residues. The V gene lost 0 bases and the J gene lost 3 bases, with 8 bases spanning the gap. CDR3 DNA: TGTGCCTGGAGTGTATTCGAGGACACTGAAGCTTTCTTT. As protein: CAWSVFEDTEAFF.

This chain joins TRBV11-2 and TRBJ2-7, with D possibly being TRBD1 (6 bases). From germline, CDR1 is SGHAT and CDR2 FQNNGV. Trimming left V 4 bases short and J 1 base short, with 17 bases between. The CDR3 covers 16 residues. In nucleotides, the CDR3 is TGTGCCAGCAGCTCATCGACAGGTCCCTCTTCCTACGAGCAGTACTTC. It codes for CASSSSTGPSSYEQYF.

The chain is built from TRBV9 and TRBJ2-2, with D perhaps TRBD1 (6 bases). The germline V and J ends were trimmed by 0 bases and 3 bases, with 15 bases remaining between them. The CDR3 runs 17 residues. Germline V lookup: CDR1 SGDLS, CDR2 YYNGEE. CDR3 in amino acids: CASSVATTGYDTGELFF. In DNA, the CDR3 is TGTGCCAGCAGCGTAGCTACGACAGGTTACGACACCGGGGAGCTGTTTTTT.

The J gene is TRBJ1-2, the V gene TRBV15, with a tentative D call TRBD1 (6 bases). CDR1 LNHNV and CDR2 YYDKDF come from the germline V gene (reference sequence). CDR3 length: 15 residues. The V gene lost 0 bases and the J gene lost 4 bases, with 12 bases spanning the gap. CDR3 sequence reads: CATSRETGGPYGYTF. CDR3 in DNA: TGTGCCACCAGCAGAGAAACGGGGGGGCCCTATGGCTACACCTTC.

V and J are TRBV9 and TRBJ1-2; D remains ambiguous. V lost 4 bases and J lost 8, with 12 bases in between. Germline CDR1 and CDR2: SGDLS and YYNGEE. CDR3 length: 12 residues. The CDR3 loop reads CASSPLGVGYTF. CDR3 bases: TGTGCCAGCAGCCCCCTCGGTGTAGGCTACACCTTC.

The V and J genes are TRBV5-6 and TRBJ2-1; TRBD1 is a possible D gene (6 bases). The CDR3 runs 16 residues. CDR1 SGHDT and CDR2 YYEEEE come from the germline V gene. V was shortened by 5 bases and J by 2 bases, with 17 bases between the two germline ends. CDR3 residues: CASRSWGRRTYNEQFF. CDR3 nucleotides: TGTGCCAGCAGGTCTTGGGGGCGCCGCACCTACAATGAGCAGTTCTTC.

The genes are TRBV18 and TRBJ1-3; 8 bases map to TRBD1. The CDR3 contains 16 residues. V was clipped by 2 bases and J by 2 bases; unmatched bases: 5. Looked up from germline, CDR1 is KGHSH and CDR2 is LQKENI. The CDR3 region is CASSPYDRGPGNTIYF. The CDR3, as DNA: TGTGCCAGCTCACCATACGACAGGGGCCCTGGAAACACCATATATTTT. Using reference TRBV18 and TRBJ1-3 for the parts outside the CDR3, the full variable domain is NAGVMQNPRHLVRRRGQEARLRCSPMKGHSHVYWYRQLPEEGLKFMVYLQKENIIDESGMPKERFSAEFPKEGPSILRIQQVVRGDSAAYFCASSPYDRGPGNTIYFGEGSWLTVV.

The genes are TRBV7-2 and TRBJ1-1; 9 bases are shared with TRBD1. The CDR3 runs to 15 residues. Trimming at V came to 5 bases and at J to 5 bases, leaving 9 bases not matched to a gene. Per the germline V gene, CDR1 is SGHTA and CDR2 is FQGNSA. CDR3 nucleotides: TGTGCCAGCAGCCAAAACAGGGGGCGCCGTACTGAAGCTTTCTTT. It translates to CASSQNRGRRTEAFF.

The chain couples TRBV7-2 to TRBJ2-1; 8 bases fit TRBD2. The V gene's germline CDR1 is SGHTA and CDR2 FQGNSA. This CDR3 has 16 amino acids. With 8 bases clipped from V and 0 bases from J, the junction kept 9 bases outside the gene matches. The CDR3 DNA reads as TGTGCCAGCCGAGTAAGCGGGGGAGGCTCCTACAATGAGCAGTTCTTC. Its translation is CASRVSGGGSYNEQFF.

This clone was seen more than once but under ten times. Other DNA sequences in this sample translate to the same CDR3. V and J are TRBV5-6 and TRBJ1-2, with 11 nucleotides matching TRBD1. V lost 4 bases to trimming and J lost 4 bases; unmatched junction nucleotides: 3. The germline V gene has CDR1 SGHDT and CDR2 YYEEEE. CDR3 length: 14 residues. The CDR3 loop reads CASSPGQGGYGYTF. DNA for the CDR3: TGTGCCAGCAGCCCGGGACAGGGGGGCTATGGCTACACCTTC.